The 13 T cell receptor beta chains listed next were all sequenced from one sample in a study of blood T cell repertoires in COVID-19. Method: immunoSEQ multiplex PCR; TCRdb's copy keeps in-frame clones and lacks some. The repertoire holds a few hundred thousand clones, with just over 90% as singletons. Sequenced: PBMCs or T cells enriched from blood (not recorded which). The receptor set was obtained from a middle-aged woman who had been exposed to COVID-19.

The rearrangement joins TRBV10-2 to TRBJ2-5, with a tentative D call TRBD1 (5 bases). Trimming took 6 bases from V and 5 from J, leaving 31 bases between them. This CDR3 is built from 19 residues. Germline V gene lookup returns CDR1 WSHSY and CDR2 SAAADI. The DNA for the CDR3 is TGCGCCAGCAGCTCTACCAATCCCGGGTTCAGGGCCCCCCGCGAGACCCAGTACTTC. Encoded protein: CASSSTNPGFRAPRETQYF.

This chain uses TRBV23-1 with TRBJ1-5; TRBD1 matches at 7 bases. TRBV23-1 is identified as an open reading frame with a role that is uncertain. V lost 4 bases and J lost 9; bases outside the gene matches: 12. CDR3 length: 15 residues. This CDR3 is CASSLLDRLRWPQHF. The CDR3 nucleotides read TGCGCCAGCAGTCTATTGGACAGGCTGCGGTGGCCCCAGCATTTT.

The chain employs TRBV2 and TRBJ1-5; D uncertain. CDR1 is SNHLY and CDR2 is FYNNEI in the germline V gene. The CDR3 is 13 residues long. Deletions cut 6 bases from V and 3 bases from J, with 9 bases between. This CDR3 is CASSGMNNQPQHF. CDR3 nucleotide sequence: TGTGCCAGCAGCGGTATGAACAATCAGCCCCAGCATTTT.

The chain has TRBV5-1 and TRBJ2-1, with 16 bases that match TRBD2. The germline V gene encodes CDR1 SGHRS and CDR2 YFSETQ. The CDR3 consists of 18 residues. V was pared by 4 bases and J by 2 bases, with 6 bases of the junction left unmatched. The CDR3 DNA follows: TGCGCCAGCAGCCAGGGACTAGCGGGAGGGGGAGCCTACAATGAGCAGTTCTTC. This sequence encodes CASSQGLAGGGAYNEQFF.

The V call is TRBV12-2, the J call TRBJ2-1; whether TRBD2, the table's D call, matches the DNA was not checked. TRBV12-2 represents a pseudogene. CDR3 length equals 20 residues. The CDR3 loop is CASRLRSGTSGRAGHNEQFF. For the CDR3, the DNA is TGTGCAAGTCGCTTACGGAGCGGGACTAGCGGGAGGGCGGGCCACAATGAGCAGTTCTTC.

V usage is TRBV4-1 and J usage is TRBJ1-2; D is possibly TRBD1 (5 bases). This CDR3 is built from 15 residues. Germline CDR1 is MGHRA and CDR2 is YSYEKL. Between the trimmed V and J ends, which lost 0 bases and 12 bases, there was a span of 20 bases. The CDR3 reads CASSQDTWGQEKNTF. CDR3 nucleotide sequence: TGCGCCAGCAGCCAAGATACCTGGGGCCAGGAAAAAAACACCTTC.

About this clone: Other DNA sequences in the same sample also yield this CDR3. The V call is TRBV19, the J call TRBJ1-2; 8 bases agree with TRBD1. Trimming cost V 3 bases and J 3 bases; bases outside gene matches: 3. The CDR3 runs 14 residues. Germline CDR1 LNHDA, CDR2 SQIVND (reference sequence). CDR3 DNA sequence: TGTGCCAGTAGTATCTCGACAGGGGACTATGGCTACACCTTC. Amino acids: CASSISTGDYGYTF.

The V and J genes are TRBV3-1 (or the pseudogene TRBV3-2) and TRBJ2-7; the D is unclear. V lost 4 bases and J lost 4, with 11 bases in between. Germline-derived CDR1 and CDR2 are LGHDT and YNNKEL (reference sequence). This CDR3 region has 13 residues. DNA for the CDR3: TGTGCCAGCAGCCGCGGCTTCCTATACGAGCAGTACTTC. Amino acid sequence: CASSRGFLYEQYF.

The chain has TRBV7-8 and TRBJ1-3; no firm D call. Between the trimmed V and J ends, which lost 3 bases and 2 bases, there was a span of 8 bases. Germline values: CDR1 SGHVS, CDR2 FQNEAQ. This CDR3 is built from 14 residues. The CDR3 bases are TGTGCCAGCAGCTTGACGGAGGCTGGAAACACCATATATTTT. It specifies CASSLTEAGNTIYF.

V is TRBV10-3 and J is TRBJ1-1; D call uncertain. CDR3 length: 12 residues. Trimming took 0 bases from V and 8 from J, leaving 7 bases between them. Germline V CDR1 and CDR2: ENHRY, SYGVKD. DNA for the CDR3: TGTGCCATCAGTGAGTCTCCGGGGGAAGCTTTCTTT. Translation gives CAISESPGEAFF.

The table lists this clone with a count of one. The same CDR3 arises from other DNA sequences in this sample as well. This chain joins TRBV5-1 and TRBJ1-6, with 9 bases that match TRBD1. Germline assignment: CDR1 SGHRS and CDR2 YFSETQ. The CDR3 is made up of 15 amino acids. V was pared by 2 bases and J by 10 bases, with 7 bases of the junction left unmatched. The CDR3 DNA follows: TGCGCCAGCAGCTTAGAAACAGGGGGCAGGTCACCCCTCCACTTT. Translated, it gives CASSLETGGRSPLHF.

The rearrangement links TRBV5-1 to TRBJ1-1; the D is unclear. The V end was cut by 0 bases, the J end by 12 bases, with 18 bases between. The CDR3 length is 14 residues. The germline V gene has CDR1 SGHRS and CDR2 YFSETQ. CDR3 DNA: TGCGCCAGCAGCTTGGTCGGAGGGCACACGGGGACTTTCTTT. This translates into CASSLVGGHTGTFF. Filled out from reference TRBV5-1 and TRBJ1-1, the complete variable domain reads KAGVTQTPRYLIKTRGQQVTLSCSPISGHRSVSWYQQTPGQGLQFLFEYFSETQRNKGNFPGRFSGRQFSNSRSEMNVSTLELGDSALYLCASSLVGGHTGTFFGQGTRLTVV.

The CDR3 here is CASSPQGGKAKNIQYF. The CDR3 DNA reads TGTGCCAGCAGCCCCCAGGGCGGTAAGGCCAAAAACATTCAGTACTTC. The chain has TRBV7-9 and TRBJ2-4; D is possibly TRBD1 (5 bases). With 5 bases removed from V and 1 base from J, the gap between germline ends came to 15 bases. The CDR3 contains 16 residues. Germline CDR1 SEHNR, CDR2 FQNEAQ (reference sequence).